The T cell receptor (beta chain) described here comes from a study of metastatic and nonmetastatic thyroid tumors. Overall study: Blood and tumor or nodule tissue repertoires from malignant and benign thyroid patients were compared. Study-wide results and caveats: Benign nodules reportedly had significantly lower TCR beta diversity than malignant thyroid tumors in blood and tumor.

A note on this clone: No antigen is known for it.

Thyroid surgery took place with no prior treatment in any patient. Trimming pared 6 bases from V and 12 bases from J, leaving 27 bases between. Germline CDR1 reads MDHEN; CDR2 reads SYDVKM. The CDR3 is 16 residues long. Per the authors' pipeline: For papillary thyroid cancer, a distant-metastasis classifier was constructed from CDR3 differences observed across clinicopathological groups. From the PCR reads, TCRdb re-called clones with MiXCR. The authors' filters were not applied to this entry. Of some 15,000 clones listed, approximately 3.9% are singletons. V usage is TRBV28 and J usage is TRBJ1-5; perhaps TRBD1 as D (5 bases). This clonotype was sampled from a female donor with papillary thyroid cancer or a benign thyroid nodule (not recorded which). Some clones in this sample may be carry-over from other donors' samples. The sample taken for sequencing was tumor tissue. The CDR3 protein is CASSLTGAGHNRGQHF. For the CDR3, the DNA is TGTGCCAGCAGCCTCACTGGGGCAGGGCATAATCGGGGCCAGCATTTT.